This is a list of T cell receptor beta chains from one sample in a study of blood T cell repertoires in COVID-19. Assay: immunoSEQ multiplex PCR; the TCRdb copy retains only in-frame clones and omits some. Of approximately 320,000 clones listed, roughly 89% are singletons. Sequencing was performed on peripheral blood. Receptor source: a woman aged 30 to 39 with COVID-19, enrolled during active disease. Both conserved end residues are part of each CDR3. D genes are given only for firm matches. Clone size is given for some rows only: seen once, a few or many times, or a class if the clone is expanded.

>NA|TRBJ1-3|TRBV3-1/TRBV3-2|few
CASSHLPGNTIYF
TGTGCCAGCAGCCATCTCCCTGGAAACACCATATATTTT
>NA|TRBJ2-1|TRBV27|NA
CASLGATGEQFF
TGTGCCAGCTTGGGGGCCACCGGAGAGCAGTTCTTC
>TRBD2|TRBJ2-7|TRBV5-1|NA
CASSPRNPAGGTYEQYF
TGCGCCAGCAGCCCAAGGAACCCAGCGGGGGGGACCTACGAGCAGTACTTC
>NA|TRBJ2-7|TRBV28|NA
CASSQTGFPYEQYF
TGTGCCAGCAGTCAAACCGGGTTTCCCTACGAGCAGTACTTC
>NA|TRBJ1-2|TRBV6-5|NA
CASSRSPFSGYTF
TGTGCCAGCAGCCGGTCACCTTTTAGTGGCTACACCTTC
>TRBD2|TRBJ2-1|TRBV10-1|NA
CASSESKGLAGGPDPDVDEQFF
TGCGCCAGCAGTGAGTCTAAAGGCCTAGCGGGGGGGCCTGATCCTGATGTGGATGAGCAGTTCTTC
>TRBD1|TRBJ1-1|TRBV6-5|NA
CASRRTGLMNTEAFF
TGTGCCAGCAGACGGACAGGGCTCATGAACACTGAAGCTTTCTTT
>NA|TRBJ1-3|TRBV27|NA
CASTDFGNTIYF
TGTGCCAGCACGGACTTTGGAAACACCATATATTTT
>TRBD2|TRBJ2-1|TRBV5-4|NA
CASSGDLAGGLQFF
TGTGCCAGCAGCGGGGATTTAGCGGGGGGATTGCAGTTCTTC
>TRBD2|TRBJ2-3|TRBV7-9|NA
CASSLGGGGTDTQYF
TGTGCCAGCAGCTTAGGCGGGGGGGGCACAGATACGCAGTATTTT
>NA|TRBJ1-1|TRBV18|NA
CASSPQERGEAFF
TGTGCCAGCTCACCGCAGGAACGAGGGGAAGCTTTCTTT
>NA|TRBJ1-1|TRBV5-1|few
CASSLEGASLAFF
TGCGCCAGCAGCTTGGAAGGAGCTTCCTTGGCTTTCTTT
>NA|TRBJ1-3|TRBV10-1|NA
CASSESAGNTIYF
TGCGCCAGCAGTGAGTCCGCTGGAAACACCATATATTTT
>NA|TRBJ1-1|TRBV19|once
CASRRVFSSNTEAFF
TGTGCCAGCCGCAGGGTGTTTTCTTCGAACACTGAAGCTTTCTTT
>TRBD1|TRBJ1-4|TRBV28|NA
CASNVNRDRNEKLFF
TGTGCCAGCAACGTAAACCGGGACAGAAATGAAAAACTGTTTTTT
>NA|TRBJ2-2|TRBV5-1|NA
CASSLGLGDTGELFF
TGCGCCAGCAGCTTGGGCCTAGGGGACACCGGGGAGCTGTTTTTT
>TRBD1|TRBJ1-1|TRBV5-1|NA
CASSWGQGATEAFF
TGCGCCAGCAGCTGGGGACAGGGGGCCACTGAAGCTTTCTTT
>TRBD2|TRBJ2-7|TRBV5-4|few
CASTRPTSGGLYEQYF
TGTGCCAGCACCCGCCCCACTAGCGGGGGGCTCTACGAGCAGTACTTC
>TRBD1|TRBJ1-1|TRBV19|NA
CASSPGTGFFFAEAFF
TGTGCCAGTAGTCCCGGGACAGGGTTTTTCTTTGCTGAAGCTTTCTTT
>TRBD1|TRBJ1-1|TRBV5-4|NA
CASSLPGGATEAFF
TGTGCCAGCAGCTTGCCAGGGGGCGCGACTGAAGCTTTCTTT
>TRBD1|TRBJ1-6|TRBV6-5|once
CASSTDRGHSPLHF
TGTGCCAGCAGTACAGACAGGGGGCATTCACCCCTCCACTTT
>NA|TRBJ2-5|TRBV18|NA
CASSLTQGEWETQYF
TGTGCCAGCTCCCTCACACAGGGAGAGTGGGAGACCCAGTACTTC